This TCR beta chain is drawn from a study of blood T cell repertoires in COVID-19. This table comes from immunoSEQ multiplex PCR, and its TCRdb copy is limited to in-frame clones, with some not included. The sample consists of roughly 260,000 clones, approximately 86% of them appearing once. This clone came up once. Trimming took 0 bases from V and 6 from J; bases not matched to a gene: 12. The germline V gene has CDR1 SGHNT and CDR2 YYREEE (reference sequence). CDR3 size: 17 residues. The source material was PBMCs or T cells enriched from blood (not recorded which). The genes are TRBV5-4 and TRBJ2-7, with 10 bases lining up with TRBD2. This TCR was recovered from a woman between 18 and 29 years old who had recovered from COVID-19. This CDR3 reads CASSLVGSGRRGSEQYF. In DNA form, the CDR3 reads TGTGCCAGCAGCTTGGTGGGTAGCGGGAGGCGAGGCAGCGAGCAGTACTTC.